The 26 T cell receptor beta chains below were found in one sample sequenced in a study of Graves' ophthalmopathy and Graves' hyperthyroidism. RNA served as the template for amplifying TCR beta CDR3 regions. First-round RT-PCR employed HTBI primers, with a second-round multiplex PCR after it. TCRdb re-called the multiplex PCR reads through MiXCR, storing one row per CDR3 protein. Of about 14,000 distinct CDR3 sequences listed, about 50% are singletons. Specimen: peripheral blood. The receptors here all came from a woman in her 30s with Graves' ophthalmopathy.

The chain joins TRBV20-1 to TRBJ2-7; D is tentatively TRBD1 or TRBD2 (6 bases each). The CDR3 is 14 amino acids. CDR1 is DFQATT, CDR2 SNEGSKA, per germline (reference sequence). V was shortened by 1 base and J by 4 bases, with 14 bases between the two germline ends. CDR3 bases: TGCAGTGCTAGAGTTACAGGGACTTGGTACGAGCAGTACTTC. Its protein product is CSARVTGTWYEQYF.

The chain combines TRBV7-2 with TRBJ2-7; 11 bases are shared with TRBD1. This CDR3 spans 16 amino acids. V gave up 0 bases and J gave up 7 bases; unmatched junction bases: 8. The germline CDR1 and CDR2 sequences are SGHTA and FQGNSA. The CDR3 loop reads CASSLAKDRGQGEQYV. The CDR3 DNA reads TGTGCCAGCAGCTTAGCAAAGGACAGGGGGCAGGGGGAGCAGTACGTC.

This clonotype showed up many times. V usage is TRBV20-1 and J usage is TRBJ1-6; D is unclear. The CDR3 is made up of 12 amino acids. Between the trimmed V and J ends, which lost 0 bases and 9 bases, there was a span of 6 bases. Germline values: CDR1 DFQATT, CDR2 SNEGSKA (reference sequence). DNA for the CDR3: TGCAGTGCTAGAGATCCGCCTTCACCCCTCCACTTT. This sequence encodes CSARDPPSPLHF.

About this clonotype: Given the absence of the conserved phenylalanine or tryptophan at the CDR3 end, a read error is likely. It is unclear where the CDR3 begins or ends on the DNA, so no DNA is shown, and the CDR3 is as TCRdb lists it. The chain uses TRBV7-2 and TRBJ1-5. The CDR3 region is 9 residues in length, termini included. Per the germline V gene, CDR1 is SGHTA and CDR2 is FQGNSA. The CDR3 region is CASSLGRLA.

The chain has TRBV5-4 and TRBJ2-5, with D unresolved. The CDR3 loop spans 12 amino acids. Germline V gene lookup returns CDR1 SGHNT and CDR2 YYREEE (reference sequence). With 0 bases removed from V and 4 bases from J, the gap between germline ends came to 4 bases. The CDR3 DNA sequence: TGTGCCAGCAGCTTGGCTTCAGAGACCCAGTACTTC. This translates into CASSLASETQYF.

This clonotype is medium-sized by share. The CDR3 reads CASSYDRGETQYF. The CDR3 DNA reads as TGTGCCAGCAGTTACGACAGGGGTGAGACCCAGTACTTC. The genes are TRBV2 and TRBJ2-5; TRBD1 matches 8 bases. CDR3 length: 13 amino acids. The germline V gene encodes CDR1 SNHLY and CDR2 FYNNEI. The V and J ends lost 5 bases and 5 bases, in that order; junction bases with no gene match: 4.

The CDR3 region is CASSLTSNSYEQYF. CDR3 in DNA: TGCGCCAGCAGCCTCACTAGCAACTCCTACGAGCAGTACTTC. This chain links TRBV5-1 with TRBJ2-7; D might be TRBD2 (6 bases). The CDR3 length is 14 residues. The V gene lost 4 bases and the J gene lost 0 bases, with 11 bases spanning the gap. Looked up from germline, CDR1 is SGHRS and CDR2 is YFSETQ.

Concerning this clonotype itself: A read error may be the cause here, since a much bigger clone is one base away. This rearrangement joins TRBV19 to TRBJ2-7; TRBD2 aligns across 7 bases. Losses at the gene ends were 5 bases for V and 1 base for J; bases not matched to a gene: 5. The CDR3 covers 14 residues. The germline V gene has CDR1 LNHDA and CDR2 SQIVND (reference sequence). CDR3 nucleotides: TGTGCCAGTAGTGCCAATAGCGGGTCCTACGAGCAGTACTTC. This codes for CASSANSGSYEQYF.

Here the CDR3 reads CACGGGIPDTQYF. The CDR3 DNA sequence: TGTGCCTGTGGGGGCGGGATCCCAGATACGCAGTATTTT. This sequence joins TRBV19 and TRBJ2-3, with D perhaps being TRBD1 or TRBD2 (6 bases each). The CDR3 consists of 13 residues. The V end lost 11 bases, the J end lost 4 bases, and 16 bases lay between the germline ends. Germline V gene data show CDR1 as LNHDA and CDR2 as SQIVND (reference sequence).

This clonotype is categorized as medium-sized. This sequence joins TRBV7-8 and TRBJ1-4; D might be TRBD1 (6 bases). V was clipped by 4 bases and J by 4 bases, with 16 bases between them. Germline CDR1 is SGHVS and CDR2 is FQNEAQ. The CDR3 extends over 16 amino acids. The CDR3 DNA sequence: TGTGCCAGCAGCTCTTTCCGGACAGCGAATAATGAAAAACTGTTTTTT. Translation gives CASSSFRTANNEKLFF.

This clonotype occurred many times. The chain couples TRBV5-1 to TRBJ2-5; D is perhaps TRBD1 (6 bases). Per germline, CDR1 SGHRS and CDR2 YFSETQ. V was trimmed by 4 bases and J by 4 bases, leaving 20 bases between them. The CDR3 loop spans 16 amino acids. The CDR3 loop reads CASSEGVSWGIETQYF. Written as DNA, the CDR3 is TGCGCCAGCAGCGAGGGGGTCAGCTGGGGTATAGAGACCCAGTACTTC. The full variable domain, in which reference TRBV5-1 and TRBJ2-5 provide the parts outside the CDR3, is KAGVTQTPRYLIKTRGQQVTLSCSPISGHRSVSWYQQTPGQGLQFLFEYFSETQRNKGNFPGRFSGRQFSNSRSEMNVSTLELGDSALYLCASSEGVSWGIETQYFGPGTRLLVL.

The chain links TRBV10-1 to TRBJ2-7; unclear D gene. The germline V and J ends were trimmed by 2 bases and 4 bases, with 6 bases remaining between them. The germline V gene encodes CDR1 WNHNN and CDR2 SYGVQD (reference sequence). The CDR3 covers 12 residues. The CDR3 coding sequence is TGCGCCAGCAGTGAGACGAGATACGAGCAGTACTTC. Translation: CASSETRYEQYF.

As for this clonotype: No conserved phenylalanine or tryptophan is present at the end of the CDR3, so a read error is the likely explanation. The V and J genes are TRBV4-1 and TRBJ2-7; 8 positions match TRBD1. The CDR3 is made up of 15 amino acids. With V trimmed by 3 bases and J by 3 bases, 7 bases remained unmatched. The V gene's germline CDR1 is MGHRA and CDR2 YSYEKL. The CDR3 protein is CASSQAGQGFYEQYL. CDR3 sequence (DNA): TGCGCCAGCAGCCAGGCTGGACAGGGATTCTACGAGCAGTACCTC.

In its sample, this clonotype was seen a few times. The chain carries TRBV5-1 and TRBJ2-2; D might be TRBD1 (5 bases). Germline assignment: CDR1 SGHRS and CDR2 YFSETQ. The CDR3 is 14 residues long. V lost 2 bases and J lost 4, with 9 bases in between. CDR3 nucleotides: TGCGCCAGCAGCTTCCTGCAGGGCACCGGGGAGCTGTTTTTT. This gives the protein CASSFLQGTGELFF.

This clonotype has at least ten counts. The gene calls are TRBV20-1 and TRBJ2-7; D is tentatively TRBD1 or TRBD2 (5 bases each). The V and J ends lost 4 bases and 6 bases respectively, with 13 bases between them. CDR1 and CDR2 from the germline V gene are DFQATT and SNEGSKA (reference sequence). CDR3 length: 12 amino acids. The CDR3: CSANWDVREQYF. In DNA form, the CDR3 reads TGCAGTGCTAATTGGGACGTGCGCGAGCAGTACTTC.

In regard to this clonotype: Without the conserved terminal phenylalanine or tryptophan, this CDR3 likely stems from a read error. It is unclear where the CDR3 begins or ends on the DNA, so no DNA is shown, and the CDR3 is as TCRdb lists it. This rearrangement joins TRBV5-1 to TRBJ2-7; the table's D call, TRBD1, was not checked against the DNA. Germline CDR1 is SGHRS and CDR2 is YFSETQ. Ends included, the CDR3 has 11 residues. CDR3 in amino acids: CASSPAGQRSS.

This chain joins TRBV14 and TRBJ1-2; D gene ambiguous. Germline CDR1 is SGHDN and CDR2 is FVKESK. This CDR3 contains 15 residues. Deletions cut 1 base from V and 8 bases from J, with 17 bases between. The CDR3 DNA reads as TGTGCCAGCAGCCAAGGGTCGGGCCAGGTTAGGGGCTACACCTTC. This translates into CASSQGSGQVRGYTF.

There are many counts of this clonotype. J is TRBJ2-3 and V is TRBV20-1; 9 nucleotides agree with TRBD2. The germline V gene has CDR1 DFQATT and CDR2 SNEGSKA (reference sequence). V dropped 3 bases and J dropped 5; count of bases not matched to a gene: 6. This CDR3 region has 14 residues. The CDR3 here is CSASLAGAGDTQYF. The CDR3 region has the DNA TGCAGTGCTAGCTTAGCGGGAGCTGGAGATACGCAGTATTTT.

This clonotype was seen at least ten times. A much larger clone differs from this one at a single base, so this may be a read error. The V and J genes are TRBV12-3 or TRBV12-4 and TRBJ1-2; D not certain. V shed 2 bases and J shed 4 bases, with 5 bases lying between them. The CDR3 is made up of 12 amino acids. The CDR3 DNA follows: TGTGCCAGCAGTTTAAAGGTCTATGGCTACACCTTC. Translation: CASSLKVYGYTF.

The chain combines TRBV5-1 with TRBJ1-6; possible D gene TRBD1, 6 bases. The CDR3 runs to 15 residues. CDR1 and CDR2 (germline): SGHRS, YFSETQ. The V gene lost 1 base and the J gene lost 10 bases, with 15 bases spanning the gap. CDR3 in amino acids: CASSLQQGSSSPLHF. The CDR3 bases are TGCGCCAGCAGCTTGCAACAGGGAAGCAGCTCACCCCTCCACTTT. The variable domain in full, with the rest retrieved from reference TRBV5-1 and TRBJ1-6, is KAGVTQTPRYLIKTRGQQVTLSCSPISGHRSVSWYQQTPGQGLQFLFEYFSETQRNKGNFPGRFSGRQFSNSRSEMNVSTLELGDSALYLCASSLQQGSSSPLHFGNGTRLTVT.

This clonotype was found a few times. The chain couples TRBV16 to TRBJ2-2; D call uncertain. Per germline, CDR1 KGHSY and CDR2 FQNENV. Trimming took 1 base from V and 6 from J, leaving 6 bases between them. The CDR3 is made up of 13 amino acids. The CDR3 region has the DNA TGTGCCAGCAGCCAATTAGGTGCCGGGGAGCTGTTTTTT. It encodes CASSQLGAGELFF.

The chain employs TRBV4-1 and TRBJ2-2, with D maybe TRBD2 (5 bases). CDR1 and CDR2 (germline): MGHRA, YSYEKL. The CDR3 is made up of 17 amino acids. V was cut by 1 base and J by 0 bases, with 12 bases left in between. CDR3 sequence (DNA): TGCGCCAGCAGCCAAGGTCCCAAGCGGACGAACACCGGGGAGCTGTTTTTT. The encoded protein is CASSQGPKRTNTGELFF.

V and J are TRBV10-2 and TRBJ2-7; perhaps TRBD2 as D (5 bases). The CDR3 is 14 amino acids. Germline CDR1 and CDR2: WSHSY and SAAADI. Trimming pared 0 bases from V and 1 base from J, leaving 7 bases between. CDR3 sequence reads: CASSESAGSYEQYF. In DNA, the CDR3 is TGCGCCAGCAGTGAGTCGGCGGGTTCCTACGAGCAGTACTTC.

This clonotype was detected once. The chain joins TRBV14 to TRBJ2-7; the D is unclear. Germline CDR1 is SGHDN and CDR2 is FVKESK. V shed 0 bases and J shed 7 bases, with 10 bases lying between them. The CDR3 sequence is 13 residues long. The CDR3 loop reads CASSQEAVYEQYF. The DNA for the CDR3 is TGTGCCAGCAGCCAAGAGGCAGTTTATGAGCAGTACTTC.

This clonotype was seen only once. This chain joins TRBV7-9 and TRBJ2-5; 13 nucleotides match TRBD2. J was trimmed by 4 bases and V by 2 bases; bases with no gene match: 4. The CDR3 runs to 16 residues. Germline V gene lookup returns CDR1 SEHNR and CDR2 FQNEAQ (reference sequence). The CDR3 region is CASSLRTSGSGETQYF. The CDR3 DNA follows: TGTGCCAGCAGCTTAAGGACTAGCGGGAGCGGAGAGACCCAGTACTTC. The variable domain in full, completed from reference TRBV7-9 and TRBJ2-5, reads DTGVSQNPRHKITKRGQNVTFRCDPISEHNRLYWYRQTLGQGPEFLTYFQNEAQLEKSRLLSDRFSAERPKGSFSTLEIQRTEQGDSAMYLCASSLRTSGSGETQYFGPGTRLLVL.

CDR3 sequence reads: CASSLGPGNTIYF. As DNA, the CDR3 is TGTGCCAGCAGCCTAGGACCTGGAAACACCATATATTTT. The rearrangement links TRBV3-1 to TRBJ1-3; D unresolved. Trimming pared 4 bases from V and 2 bases from J, leaving 6 bases between. The V gene's germline CDR1 is LGHDT and CDR2 YNNKEL (reference sequence). The CDR3 runs 13 residues.